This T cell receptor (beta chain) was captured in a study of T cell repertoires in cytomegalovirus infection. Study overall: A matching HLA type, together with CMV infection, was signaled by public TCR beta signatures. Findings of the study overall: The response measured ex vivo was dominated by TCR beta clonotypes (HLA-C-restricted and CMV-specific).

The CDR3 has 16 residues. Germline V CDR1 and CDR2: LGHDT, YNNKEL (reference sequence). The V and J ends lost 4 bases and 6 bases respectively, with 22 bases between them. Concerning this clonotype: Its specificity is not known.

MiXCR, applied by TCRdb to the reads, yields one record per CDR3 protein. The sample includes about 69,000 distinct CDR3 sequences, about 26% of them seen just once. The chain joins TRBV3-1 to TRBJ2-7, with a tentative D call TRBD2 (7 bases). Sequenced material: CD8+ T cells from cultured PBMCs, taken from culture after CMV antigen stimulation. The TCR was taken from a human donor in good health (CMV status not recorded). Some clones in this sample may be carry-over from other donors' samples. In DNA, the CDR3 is TGTGCCAGCAGCCCGGAGGGGGGAGGGGAACTTGTCGAGCAGTACTTC. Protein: CASSPEGGGELVEQYF.